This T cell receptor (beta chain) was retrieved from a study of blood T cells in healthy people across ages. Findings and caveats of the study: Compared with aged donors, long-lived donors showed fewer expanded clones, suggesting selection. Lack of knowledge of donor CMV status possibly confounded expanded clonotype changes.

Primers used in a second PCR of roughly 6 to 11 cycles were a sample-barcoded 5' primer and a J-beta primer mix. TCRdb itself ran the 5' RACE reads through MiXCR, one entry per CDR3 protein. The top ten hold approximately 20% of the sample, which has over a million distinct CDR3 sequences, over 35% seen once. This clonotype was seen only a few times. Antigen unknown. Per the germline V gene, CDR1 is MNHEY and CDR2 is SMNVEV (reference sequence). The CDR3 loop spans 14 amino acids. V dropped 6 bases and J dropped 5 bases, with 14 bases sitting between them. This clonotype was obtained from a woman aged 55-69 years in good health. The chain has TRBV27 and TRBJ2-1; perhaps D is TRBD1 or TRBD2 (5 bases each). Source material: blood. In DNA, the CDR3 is TGTGCCAGCAGCTTGGTTGGGGGACACAATGAGCAGTTCTTC. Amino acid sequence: CASSLVGGHNEQFF.